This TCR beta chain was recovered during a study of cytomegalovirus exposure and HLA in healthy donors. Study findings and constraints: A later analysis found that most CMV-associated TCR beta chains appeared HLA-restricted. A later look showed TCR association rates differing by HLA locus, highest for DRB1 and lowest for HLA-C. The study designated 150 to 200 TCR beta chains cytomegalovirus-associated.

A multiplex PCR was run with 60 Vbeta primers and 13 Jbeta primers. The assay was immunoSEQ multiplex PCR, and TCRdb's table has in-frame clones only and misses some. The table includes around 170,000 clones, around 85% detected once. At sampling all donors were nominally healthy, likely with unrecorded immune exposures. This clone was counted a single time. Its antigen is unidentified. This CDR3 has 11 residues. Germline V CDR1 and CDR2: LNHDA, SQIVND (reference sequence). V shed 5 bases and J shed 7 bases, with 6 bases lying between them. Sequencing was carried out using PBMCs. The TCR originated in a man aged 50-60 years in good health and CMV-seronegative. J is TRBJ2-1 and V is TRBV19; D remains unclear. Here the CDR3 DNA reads TGTGCCAGTAGTTTTCTAAATGAGCAGTTCTTC. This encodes CASSFLNEQFF.